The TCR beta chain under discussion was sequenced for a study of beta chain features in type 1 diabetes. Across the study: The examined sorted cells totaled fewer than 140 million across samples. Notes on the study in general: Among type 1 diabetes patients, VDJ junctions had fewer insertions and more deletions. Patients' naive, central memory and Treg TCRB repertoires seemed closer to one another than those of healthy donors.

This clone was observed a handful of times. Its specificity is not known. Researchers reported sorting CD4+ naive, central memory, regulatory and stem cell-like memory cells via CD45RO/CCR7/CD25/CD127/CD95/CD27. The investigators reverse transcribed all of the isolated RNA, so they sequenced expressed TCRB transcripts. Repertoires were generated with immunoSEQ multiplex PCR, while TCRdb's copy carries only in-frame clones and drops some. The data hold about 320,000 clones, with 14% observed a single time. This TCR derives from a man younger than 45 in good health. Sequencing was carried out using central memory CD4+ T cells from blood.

The CDR3 loop is CASSPPRYTEAFF. The CDR3 DNA is TGTGCCAGCTCACCCCCGAGGTACACTGAAGCTTTCTTT. The chain carries TRBV18 and TRBJ1-1; no definite D call. This CDR3 is built from 13 residues. From germline, CDR1 is KGHSH and CDR2 LQKENI. Trimming took off 3 bases at V and 3 bases at J, with 8 bases between the two ends.